Listed below are T cell receptor beta chains from one sample, sequenced in a study of cytomegalovirus exposure and HLA in healthy donors. Sequenced by immunoSEQ multiplex PCR; TCRdb stores in-frame clones only, minus some. The sample records roughly 140,000 clones, roughly 73% being singletons. Material: PBMCs. Receptor source: a human donor in good health. Both conserved end residues are part of each CDR3. A D gene is named only where the DNA matches it firmly. Some rows have no size entry. The others give once, few or many, or a class for an expanded clone.

v_call	d_call	clone_size	j_call	cdr3_nt	cdr3_aa
TRBV2	.	.	TRBJ1-1	TGTGCCAGCACCGGGACACCAACCAACACTGAAGCTTTCTTT	CASTGTPTNTEAFF
TRBV14	TRBD1	.	TRBJ1-2	TGTGCCAGCAGCCGATGGGACAGCGACTATGGCTACACCTTC	CASSRWDSDYGYTF
TRBV7-9	.	.	TRBJ1-4	TGTTCCAGCAGCTCCAGGGGTGCTAATGAAAAACTGTTTTTT	CSSSSRGANEKLFF
TRBV6-5	.	few	TRBJ1-1	TGTGCCAGCAAGAGGGTCATTGGGAGCGCTGAAGCTTTCTTT	CASKRVIGSAEAFF
TRBV6-1	TRBD1	.	TRBJ1-2	TGTGCCAGCAGACGGGGACAGGGAGGGTATGGCTACACCTTC	CASRRGQGGYGYTF
TRBV5-1	.	.	TRBJ2-7	TGCGCCAGCAGCTTGGGGGCGGGCAACGAGCAGTACTTC	CASSLGAGNEQYF
TRBV19	.	.	TRBJ2-7	TGTGCCAGTAGTATTAGGGCAGTGGAGGCATACTACGAGCAGTACTTC	CASSIRAVEAYYEQYF
TRBV4-1	TRBD2	.	TRBJ2-7	TGCGCCAGCAGCCAGCTTCTAGCGGGAGTTCGTTACGAGCAGTACTTC	CASSQLLAGVRYEQYF
TRBV9	.	.	TRBJ2-5	TGTGCCAGCAGCGTAGATGTTGGGGCCTCCGAGACCCAGTACTTC	CASSVDVGASETQYF
TRBV30	.	.	TRBJ2-7	TGTGCCTGGAGATCTCGAGGGAGGAGCTCCTACGAGCAGTACTTC	CAWRSRGRSSYEQYF
TRBV5-4	TRBD2	.	TRBJ2-1	TGTGCCAGCAGACCCCGACTAGCGGGGGGGAATGAGCAGTTCTTC	CASRPRLAGGNEQFF
TRBV20-1	.	.	TRBJ2-1	TGCAGTGCTAGACGCGACAATGAGCAGTTCTTC	CSARRDNEQFF
TRBV19	TRBD1	.	TRBJ2-1	TGTGCCAGTAGTCCCGGACAGGGGGAGGTCTACAATGAGCAGTTCTTC	CASSPGQGEVYNEQFF
TRBV4-2	TRBD2	.	TRBJ2-7	TGTGCCAGCAGCCAAGACCCAGCGGGAGTACCCTACGAGCAGTACTTC	CASSQDPAGVPYEQYF
TRBV19	TRBD1	.	TRBJ1-4	TGTGCCAGTAGTCCTCGGGGCAGGGGGGCGGAAAAACTGTTTTTT	CASSPRGRGAEKLFF
TRBV6-5	TRBD1	.	TRBJ1-3	TGTGCCAGCAGTTCCCTCGCCGGGACAGGGAGTGACACCATATATTTT	CASSSLAGTGSDTIYF
TRBV28	.	.	TRBJ1-1	TGTGCCAGCAGTGTAAGAACAGGATTGAACACTGAAGCTTTCTTT	CASSVRTGLNTEAFF
TRBV19	.	few	TRBJ1-6	TGTGCCACTAAGGGAGGGTATAATTCACCCCTCCACTTT	CATKGGYNSPLHF
TRBV7-9	.	.	TRBJ1-1	TGTGCCAGCAGCTTAGTCCAGGGTTTTAGAACTGAAGCTTTCTTT	CASSLVQGFRTEAFF
TRBV30	TRBD2	.	TRBJ2-7	TGTGCCTGGAGTGTATTTGGCGGGAGGATTCGGGAGCAGTACTTC	CAWSVFGGRIREQYF
TRBV5-6	.	.	TRBJ1-5	TGTGCCAGCAGCTTGTTAGCTCATAGCAATCAGCCCCAGCATTTT	CASSLLAHSNQPQHF
TRBV4-1	.	.	TRBJ1-3	TGCGCCAGCAGCCAAACCAGGACACGCTTGATCCGGGAGAACACCATATATTTT	CASSQTRTRLIRENTIYF
TRBV6-5	.	.	TRBJ1-5	TGTGCCAGCAGTTCCACAGAGGGCTATCAGCCCCAGCATTTT	CASSSTEGYQPQHF
TRBV11-2	TRBD1	.	TRBJ2-7	TGTGCCAGCAGCCACGGGACAGGGGGGTCCGAGCAGTACTTC	CASSHGTGGSEQYF
TRBV15	.	.	TRBJ1-5	TGTGCCACCAGCAGCGTCGGGTATAGCAATCAGCCCCAGCATTTT	CATSSVGYSNQPQHF
TRBV7-9	.	few	TRBJ1-4	TGTGCCAGCAGCTTCCAACAGGACGCAACTAATGAAAAACTGTTTTTT	CASSFQQDATNEKLFF
TRBV4-1	TRBD2	.	TRBJ2-7	TGCGCCAGCAGCCCCACTAGCGGGTCAAACTTCGACGAGCAGTACTTC	CASSPTSGSNFDEQYF
TRBV13	TRBD2	.	TRBJ2-1	TGTGCCAGCAGCTTAGGGCCATTAGCGGGAGGGTCCTACAATGAGCAGTTCTTC	CASSLGPLAGGSYNEQFF
TRBV5-1	.	.	TRBJ2-3	TGCGCCAGCAGCTTGATATCCGGGATAAGCACAGATACGCAGTATTTT	CASSLISGISTDTQYF
TRBV9	TRBD2	.	TRBJ2-3	TGTGCCAGCAGCGTAGGGACTAGCGGGGATGGAACAGATACGCAGTATTTT	CASSVGTSGDGTDTQYF
TRBV6-1	.	.	TRBJ2-3	TGTGCCAGCAGTGAGGGACCCCTTAAGGAAAGCGGGACAGATACGCAGTATTTT	CASSEGPLKESGTDTQYF
TRBV27	.	once	TRBJ2-7	TGTGCCAGCAGTCAAACGACTAGATGGCACGAGCAGTACTTC	CASSQTTRWHEQYF
TRBV7-9	TRBD1	.	TRBJ2-5	TGTGCCAGCACCGGGACAGAGTACCAAGAGACCCAGTACTTC	CASTGTEYQETQYF
TRBV10-3	TRBD1	once	TRBJ2-3	TGTGCCACCCGACTGGGGGACAGGGAGACAGATACGCAGTATTTT	CATRLGDRETDTQYF
TRBV5-1	TRBD2	.	TRBJ2-7	TGCGCCAGCAGCTTGGGAGTAGCGGGAGCTTATATCTACGAGCAGTACTTC	CASSLGVAGAYIYEQYF
TRBV11-2	.	.	TRBJ1-4	TGTGCCAGCAGCGAAGGAGAGCCTAATGAAAAACTGTTTTTT	CASSEGEPNEKLFF
TRBV4-2	.	.	TRBJ2-3	TGTGCCAGCAGCCAAGAACTAGCCGGCACAGATACGCAGTATTTT	CASSQELAGTDTQYF
TRBV4-1	TRBD1	few	TRBJ2-6	TGCGCCAGCAGCCGGGGACAGGCAAACTCTGGGGCCAACGTCCTGACTTTC	CASSRGQANSGANVLTF
TRBV4-1	.	.	TRBJ1-5	TGCGCCAGCAGCTCACCCTCAGACAGAAGCAATCAGCCCCAGCATTTT	CASSSPSDRSNQPQHF
TRBV9	TRBD1	.	TRBJ1-1	TGTGCCAGCAGCGTAGCAGGGGGCGCGAACACTGAAGCTTTCTTT	CASSVAGGANTEAFF
TRBV18	.	.	TRBJ1-1	TGTGCCAGCTCACCAAGCGGGCAGCCTAACACTGAAGCTTTCTTT	CASSPSGQPNTEAFF
TRBV28	TRBD1	.	TRBJ1-1	TGTGCCAGCAGTCTACAGGGGCCATTATGGACTGAAGCTTTCTTT	CASSLQGPLWTEAFF
TRBV18	.	.	TRBJ2-7	TGTGCCAGCTCCACGGGATACGAGCAGTACTTC	CASSTGYEQYF
TRBV4-2	TRBD2	.	TRBJ2-3	TGTGCCAGCAGCCAAGAAGATAGCGGGAGCCCAGATACGCAGTATTTT	CASSQEDSGSPDTQYF
TRBV7-9	TRBD1	.	TRBJ1-1	TGTGCCAGCAGCTTCCTACGGACAGGAGGAAACACTGAAGCTTTCTTT	CASSFLRTGGNTEAFF
TRBV19	.	.	TRBJ2-1	TGTGCCAGTAGTATTGATTTGGGAGGCAATGAGCAGTTCTTC	CASSIDLGGNEQFF
TRBV6-1	.	.	TRBJ1-5	TGTGCCAGCAGTGAAAAGAATGAGCGGTACAATCAGCCCCAGCATTTT	CASSEKNERYNQPQHF
TRBV9	TRBD2	.	TRBJ2-5	TGTGCCAGCAGCCCCGGGGGGGGCGGGGAGACCCAGTACTTC	CASSPGGGGETQYF
TRBV19	.	once	TRBJ2-7	TGTGCCAGTAGTATAGGGGGCCTTATTACCTACGAGCAGTACTTC	CASSIGGLITYEQYF
TRBV7-9	.	.	TRBJ2-3	TGTGCCAGCAGCTCCTTGGGCAGCACAGATACGCAGTATTTT	CASSSLGSTDTQYF
TRBV7-9	.	once	TRBJ2-2	TGTGCCAGCAGCTCAACGGGCACCGGGGAGCTGTTTTTT	CASSSTGTGELFF
TRBV25-1	TRBD2	once	TRBJ2-7	TGTGCCAGCAGCCGTAGCGGGAGCGCCTACGAGCAGTACTTC	CASSRSGSAYEQYF
TRBV6-5	TRBD2	.	TRBJ2-1	TGTGCCAGCAAGCGGGAGGCTCGATATGAGCAGTTCTTC	CASKREARYEQFF